The 19 T cell receptor beta chains below all came from one sample that was sequenced in a study of blood T cell repertoires in COVID-19. The protocol was immunoSEQ multiplex PCR, while the TCRdb copy is restricted to in-frame clones and leaves out a portion. The sample yields 75,000 to 95,000 clones, approximately 88% seen once. The sequenced sample consisted of peripheral blood. The receptors stem from a man aged 50 to 59 with active COVID-19.

The genes are TRBV30 and TRBJ2-7; TRBD2 matches 8 bases. The CDR3 runs 13 residues. The germline V gene has CDR1 GTSNPN and CDR2 SVGIG (reference sequence). After removal of 2 bases from V and 6 bases from J, the junction contained 6 bases not matched to a gene. The DNA for the CDR3 is TGTGCCTGGAGTTCCAGCGGGAGCCGCGAGCAGTACTTC. Amino acid sequence: CAWSSSGSREQYF.

This clone is a singleton in its sample. The chain carries TRBV2 and TRBJ2-6; 7 positions match TRBD1. The V segment lost 6 bases and the J segment 0 bases; nucleotides outside the gene matches: 5. Germline values: CDR1 SNHLY, CDR2 FYNNEI. This CDR3 is 16 amino acids long. This CDR3 reads CASRYDRVSGANVLTF. CDR3 sequence (DNA): TGTGCCAGCAGATACGACAGGGTCTCTGGGGCCAACGTCCTGACTTTC.

This chain links TRBV3-1 (or the pseudogene TRBV3-2) with TRBJ2-7; weak D call: TRBD1 (6 bases). CDR1 is LGHDT and CDR2 is YNNKEL in the germline V gene (reference sequence). The CDR3 consists of 13 residues. Trimming pared 4 bases from V and 6 bases from J, leaving 13 bases between. This CDR3 reads CASSPQGPAEQYF. The CDR3 nucleotides read TGTGCCAGCAGCCCCCAGGGGCCGGCCGAGCAGTACTTC.

The chain carries TRBV5-1 and TRBJ2-1; D gene unclear. Deletions cut 2 bases from V and 10 bases from J, with 13 bases between. This CDR3 has 13 residues. Germline CDR1 SGHRS, CDR2 YFSETQ. This chain's CDR3 is CASSLGTTGEQFF. The CDR3 nucleotides are TGCGCCAGCAGCTTAGGCACTACCGGGGAGCAGTTCTTC.

The V gene is TRBV5-1, the J gene TRBJ2-1; 9 positions agree with TRBD2. Per the germline V gene, CDR1 is SGHRS and CDR2 is YFSETQ. Trimming at V came to 0 bases and at J to 7 bases, leaving 5 bases not matched to a gene. The CDR3 spans 15 residues. The CDR3 DNA sequence: TGCGCCAGCAGCTTGGTAGCGGGAGTACTGAATGAGCAGTTCTTC. The encoded protein is CASSLVAGVLNEQFF.

This clone was recorded only once. The CDR3 here is CASSQDEGGYWDSGERKETQYF. CDR3 in DNA: TGTGCCAGCAGCCAAGATGAAGGGGGCTACTGGGATTCCGGGGAGAGGAAAGAGACCCAGTACTTC. The J gene is TRBJ2-5, the V gene TRBV3-1 (or the pseudogene TRBV3-2), with 7 bases fitting TRBD1. The J segment lost 3 bases and the V segment lost 0 bases, leaving 25 bases of the junction unmatched. The germline gives CDR1 LGHDT, CDR2 YNNKEL (reference sequence). The CDR3 is 22 amino acids.

V gene TRBV24-1 combines with J gene TRBJ1-2, with D unresolved. The CDR3 is 14 amino acids. Trimming pared 4 bases from V and 8 bases from J, leaving 16 bases between. Germline V gene lookup returns CDR1 KGHDR and CDR2 SFDVKD. This CDR3 is CATSDPPRGRGYTF. The CDR3 coding sequence is TGTGCCACCAGTGACCCCCCGAGAGGGAGAGGCTACACCTTC.

This clone has a handful of counts. This chain links TRBV7-3 with TRBJ1-3; D is unresolved. The CDR3 spans 15 residues. V shed 4 bases and J shed 0 bases, with 10 bases lying between them. CDR1 is SGHTA, CDR2 FQGTGA, per germline. CDR3 residues: CASSSGPSSGNTIYF. The DNA of the CDR3 is TGTGCCAGCAGCTCTGGTCCCAGCTCTGGAAACACCATATATTTT. Together with reference TRBV7-3 and TRBJ1-3, the CDR3 gives the full variable domain: GAGVSQTPSNKVTEKGKYVELRCDPISGHTALYWYRQSLGQGPEFLIYFQGTGAADDSGLPNDRFFAVRPEGSVSTLKIQRTERGDSAVYLCASSSGPSSGNTIYFGEGSWLTVV.

CDR3 bases: TGTGCCAGCAGTTCCTTGACAGGGGTTCATCAGCCCCAGCATTTT. Amino acid sequence: CASSSLTGVHQPQHF. The V call is TRBV28, the J call TRBJ1-5, with 8 bases aligning to TRBD1. CDR1 and CDR2 (germline): MDHEN, SYDVKM. The CDR3 is made up of 15 amino acids. V shed 4 bases, J shed 5 bases, and the junction held 7 bases outside the gene matches.

The V call is TRBV4-3, the J call TRBJ2-1, with TRBD2 matching 9 bases. CDR3 length equals 16 residues. The germline gives CDR1 LGHNA, CDR2 YSLEER. V lost 4 bases and J lost 4; bases outside the gene matches: 8. The CDR3 DNA is TGCGCCAGCAGCCCGCCCGGGACTAGCATTTACAATGAGCAGTTCTTC. It codes for CASSPPGTSIYNEQFF.

The V gene is TRBV29-1, the J gene TRBJ2-1; 10 bases match TRBD2. CDR1 and CDR2 (germline): SQVTM, ANQGSEA. The CDR3 runs to 14 residues. Losses at the gene ends were 7 bases for V and 12 bases for J; bases not matched to a gene: 15. CDR3 in DNA: TGCAGCGCCGTCCTAGCGGGGGCCAACTTAGGGCAGTTCTTC. Its translation: CSAVLAGANLGQFF.

The chain carries TRBV27 and TRBJ1-6; D gene ambiguous. Germline V gene data show CDR1 as MNHEY and CDR2 as SMNVEV (reference sequence). The CDR3 is made up of 12 amino acids. V shed 3 bases and J shed 9 bases, with 6 bases lying between them. The CDR3 DNA is TGTGCCAGCAGTTTCCGGGGTTCACCCCTCCACTTT. Translation gives CASSFRGSPLHF.

The chain carries TRBV13 and TRBJ2-2; 8 bases are shared with TRBD2. The CDR3 is made up of 17 amino acids. With 1 base clipped from V and 1 base from J, the junction kept 5 bases outside the gene matches. The germline V gene has CDR1 PRHDT and CDR2 FYEKMQ (reference sequence). CDR3 sequence: CASSLVPSGGNTGELFF. The CDR3, as DNA: TGTGCCAGCAGCTTAGTTCCCAGCGGGGGGAACACCGGGGAGCTGTTTTTT.

The gene calls are TRBV7-2 and TRBJ2-1, with D possibly TRBD2 on 6 matching bases. Deletions cut 5 bases from V and 10 bases from J, with 12 bases between. Germline assignment: CDR1 SGHTA and CDR2 FQGNSA. There are 12 residues in the CDR3. The CDR3, as DNA: TGTGCCAGCAGCCGAAGGGCGGGGGAGCAGTTCTTC. Protein product: CASSRRAGEQFF.

The chain carries TRBV7-6 and TRBJ2-7, with 11 bases aligning to TRBD2. This CDR3 comprises 15 residues. The V segment lost 1 base and the J segment 7 bases; nucleotides outside the gene matches: 6. Germline V lookup: CDR1 SGHVS, CDR2 FNYEAQ. The DNA for the CDR3 is TGTGCCAGCAGCTTAGGTAGCGGGGGGGCCGGAGAGCAGTACTTC. Translated, it gives CASSLGSGGAGEQYF. Supplemented by reference TRBV7-6 and TRBJ2-7, the full variable domain reads GAGVSQSPRYKVTKRGQDVALRCDPISGHVSLYWYRQALGQGPEFLTYFNYEAQQDKSGLPNDRFSAERPEGSISTLTIQRTEQRDSAMYRCASSLGSGGAGEQYFGPGTRLTVT.

This rearrangement joins TRBV2 to TRBJ2-7; 7 bases agree with TRBD1. This CDR3 region has 14 residues. The germline gives CDR1 SNHLY, CDR2 FYNNEI. After removal of 6 bases from V and 4 bases from J, the junction contained 9 bases not matched to a gene. As DNA, the CDR3 is TGTGCCAGCAGCACCGGGACAGAGGTTTACGAGCAGTACTTC. Translating it yields CASSTGTEVYEQYF.

This clone occurred once. The chain joins TRBV18 to TRBJ1-1; 8 positions match TRBD1. The V gene's germline CDR1 is KGHSH and CDR2 LQKENI. This CDR3 contains 16 residues. Unmatched junction bases numbered 8, after V lost 5 bases and J lost 0 bases. The CDR3 reads CASSSIQGVMNTEAFF. The CDR3 DNA reads as TGTGCCAGCTCATCCATACAGGGGGTCATGAACACTGAAGCTTTCTTT.

This chain joins TRBV4-1 and TRBJ2-6, with a weak D call TRBD1 (6 bases). The CDR3 is 16 residues long. Germline CDR1 is MGHRA and CDR2 is YSYEKL. V lost 2 bases and J lost 1, with 9 bases in between. This CDR3 reads CASSQSQGSGANVLTF. DNA for the CDR3: TGCGCCAGCAGCCAATCACAGGGATCTGGGGCCAACGTCCTGACTTTC.

The chain recombines TRBV4-1 with TRBJ1-6, with 9 nucleotides matching TRBD1. Looked up from germline, CDR1 is MGHRA and CDR2 is YSYEKL. The CDR3 runs 18 residues. After removal of 1 base from V and 7 bases from J, the junction contained 11 bases not matched to a gene. CDR3 DNA: TGCGCCAGCAGCCAAGGGGGCGGTGGGGACAGGGCGAATTCACCCCTCCACTTT. It translates to CASSQGGGGDRANSPLHF.